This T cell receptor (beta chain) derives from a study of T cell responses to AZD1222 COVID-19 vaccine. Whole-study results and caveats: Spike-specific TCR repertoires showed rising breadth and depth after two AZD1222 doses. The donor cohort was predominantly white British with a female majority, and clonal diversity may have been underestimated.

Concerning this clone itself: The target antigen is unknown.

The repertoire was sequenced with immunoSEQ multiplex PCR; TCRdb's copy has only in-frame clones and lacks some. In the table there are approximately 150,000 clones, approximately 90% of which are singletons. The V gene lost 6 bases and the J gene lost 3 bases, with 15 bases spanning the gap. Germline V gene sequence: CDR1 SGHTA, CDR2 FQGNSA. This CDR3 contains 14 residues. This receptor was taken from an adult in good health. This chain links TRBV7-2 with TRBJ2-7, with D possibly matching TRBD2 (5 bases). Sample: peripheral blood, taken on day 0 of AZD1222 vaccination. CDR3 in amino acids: CASRLEGIYYEQYF. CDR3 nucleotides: TGTGCCAGCAGGCTAGAGGGAATCTACTACGAGCAGTACTTC.